The rows below give T cell receptor beta chains drawn from one sample of a study of control samples from healthy donors and cancer patients. Produced via immunoSEQ multiplex PCR; TCRdb's table is partial and in-frame only. This table holds around 130,000 clones, under 90% found once. The sample was PBMCs. These receptors came from a middle-aged man with head and neck cancer. The CDR3 runs from the conserved cysteine through the conserved F or W. D genes are given only for firm matches. For some rows the clone size is stated as once, few or many, or as a class when expanded; others skip it.

clone_size	v_call	j_call	d_call	cdr3_nt	cdr3_aa
-	TRBV4-1	TRBJ1-4	-	TGCGCCAGCAGCCGGGTACGGACGGCTAATGAAAAACTGTTTTTT	CASSRVRTANEKLFF
-	TRBV13	TRBJ2-3	TRBD2	TGTGCCAGCAGCTTAGGACCTAGCGGGGGCCCCACAGATACGCAGTATTTT	CASSLGPSGGPTDTQYF
-	TRBV30	TRBJ1-4	-	TGTGCCTGGAGTACCATTCAGGGGAATGAAAAACTGTTTTTT	CAWSTIQGNEKLFF
-	TRBV21-1	TRBJ1-2	-	TGTGCCAGCAGCAAAGAAGGGGGGCTCCCCTATGGCTACACCTTC	CASSKEGGLPYGYTF
-	TRBV5-1	TRBJ2-1	-	TGCGCCAGCAGCTCAAACGGCGGACGATTGAGCTCCTACAATGAGCAGTTCTTC	CASSSNGGRLSSYNEQFF
-	TRBV6-4	TRBJ1-1	-	TGTGCCAGCAGTGAGACAGGCGGCAACACTGAAGCTTTCTTT	CASSETGGNTEAFF
once	TRBV14	TRBJ2-1	TRBD1	TGTGCCAGCAGCCAACGGACAGGGCGGAATGAGCAGTTCTTC	CASSQRTGRNEQFF
once	TRBV10-3	TRBJ2-1	TRBD2	TGTGCCATCAGTGATAGGACTAGCGGACTCAATGAGCAGTTCTTC	CAISDRTSGLNEQFF
-	TRBV6-5	TRBJ1-3	-	TGTGCCAGCAGTTACTCACAGGGTCACTCTGGAAACACCATATATTTT	CASSYSQGHSGNTIYF
-	TRBV19	TRBJ2-1	-	TGTGCCAGTAGTATAGATGGGTCGGGCGCCCCCTACAATGAGCAGTTCTTC	CASSIDGSGAPYNEQFF
-	TRBV7-9	TRBJ2-2	TRBD2	TGTGCCAGCAGCCCTGTCGGGACTAGAATCACCGGGGAGCTGTTTTTT	CASSPVGTRITGELFF
-	TRBV27	TRBJ1-1	TRBD1	TGTGCCAGCAGTTGGGCCGGGACAGGGACCACTGAAGCTTTCTTT	CASSWAGTGTTEAFF
-	TRBV6-5	TRBJ1-1	-	TGTGCCAGCAGTTACTCGTCAGGGACGAACACTGAAGCTTTCTTT	CASSYSSGTNTEAFF
-	TRBV4-1	TRBJ2-7	-	TGCGCCAGCAGCCAAGATCCCGTCGGGGGAACCTACGAGCAGTACTTC	CASSQDPVGGTYEQYF
once	TRBV7-9	TRBJ2-1	TRBD2	TGTGCCAGCAGCGGCCCCGTCGCGGGGGGGTCAAATGAGCAGTTCTTC	CASSGPVAGGSNEQFF
-	TRBV7-9	TRBJ1-1	-	TGTGCCAGCAGCTTATCCCCGGGGAGGGGAACTGAAGCTTTCTTT	CASSLSPGRGTEAFF
-	TRBV6-5	TRBJ2-1	TRBD2	TGTGCCAGCGGACTAGCGGGAGGGATGAATGAGCAGTTCTTC	CASGLAGGMNEQFF
-	TRBV6-5	TRBJ2-2	-	TGTGCCAGCAGACAGAACACCGGGGAGCTGTTTTTT	CASRQNTGELFF
-	TRBV5-1	TRBJ2-7	TRBD1	TGCGCCAGCAGCTTGGATAAGAACAGGGGCGACGAGCAGTACTTC	CASSLDKNRGDEQYF
few	TRBV5-1	TRBJ2-3	-	TGCGCCAGCAGCTTGTTTAGCTCAAGCACAGATACGCAGTATTTT	CASSLFSSSTDTQYF
-	TRBV7-9	TRBJ2-7	-	TGTGCCAGCAGCGGACCTCACTACGAGCAGTACTTC	CASSGPHYEQYF
-	TRBV6-5	TRBJ2-3	-	TGTGCCAGCAGCCGCAGAGACACAGATACGCAGTATTTT	CASSRRDTDTQYF
-	TRBV4-2	TRBJ2-3	-	TGTGCCAGCAGCCAAGTCCCGGGCCTCACAGATACGCAGTATTTT	CASSQVPGLTDTQYF
-	TRBV5-1	TRBJ2-3	-	TGCGCCAGCAGCTTGGTTCAGGGCACAGATACGCAGTATTTT	CASSLVQGTDTQYF
-	TRBV7-9	TRBJ2-5	-	TGTGCCAGCCTGGGGGGCAGGGGCTTTGAGACCCAGTACTTC	CASLGGRGFETQYF
once	TRBV5-1	TRBJ2-5	TRBD1	TGCGCCAGCAGCTCGACAGGGGGCAGGGAGACCCAGTACTTC	CASSSTGGRETQYF
-	TRBV5-1	TRBJ2-5	TRBD2	TGCGCCAGCAGCTTGGGAGTAGCGGGAGGCCTCCAAGAGACCCAGTACTTC	CASSLGVAGGLQETQYF
-	TRBV9	TRBJ2-1	TRBD1	TGTGCCAGCAGCGCAGGACGGACAGGGCACAATGAGCAGTTCTTC	CASSAGRTGHNEQFF
-	TRBV3-1/TRBV3-2	TRBJ2-7	TRBD1	TGTGCCAGCAGCCCTGACAGGGCTAACTACGAGCAGTACTTC	CASSPDRANYEQYF
few	TRBV7-3	TRBJ2-1	TRBD1	TGTGCCAGCAGCCCAGTTCCCGGGACAGGGGGCAATGAGCAGTTCTTC	CASSPVPGTGGNEQFF
-	TRBV10-2	TRBJ2-1	-	TGCGCCAGCAGTGAGTTTAACAATGAGCAGTTCTTC	CASSEFNNEQFF
-	TRBV2	TRBJ2-1	TRBD1	TGTGCCAGCACTGAACCCGGGACAGGGGACAGTGGTGAGCAGTTCTTC	CASTEPGTGDSGEQFF
-	TRBV10-3	TRBJ1-2	-	TGTGCCATCAGTGAGTCTCCCCCTAATTATGGCTACACCTTC	CAISESPPNYGYTF
-	TRBV11-2	TRBJ2-1	-	TGTGCCAGCAGCCCAGAGGTAGCCATCGAGCAGTTCTTC	CASSPEVAIEQFF
-	TRBV28	TRBJ2-3	-	TGTGCCAGCAGTACCCCCGTTGGGGGGAGCGCAGATACGCAGTATTTT	CASSTPVGGSADTQYF
-	TRBV5-1	TRBJ2-5	-	TGCGCCAGTAGCGAGGGCGGAATCGAGACCCAGTACTTC	CASSEGGIETQYF
few	TRBV30	TRBJ1-5	-	TGTGCCTGGAGTACCGGCGCCGGACAGCCCCAGCATTTT	CAWSTGAGQPQHF
-	TRBV7-2	TRBJ2-5	TRBD2	TGTGCCAGCAGCTTAGAGGGGACTAGGGGGACCCAGTACTTC	CASSLEGTRGTQYF
-	TRBV7-9	TRBJ1-6	-	TGTGCCAGCAGCTTAGAGGCGATGGGGGCTTCACCCCTCCACTTT	CASSLEAMGASPLHF
-	TRBV29-1	TRBJ1-2	-	TGCAGCGTCATCCCGACGGACAATAACTATGGCTACACCTTC	CSVIPTDNNYGYTF
-	TRBV19	TRBJ2-1	-	TGTGCCAGTAGTCCAGCGGAAAGAGGTTTGGAGCAGTTCTTC	CASSPAERGLEQFF
-	TRBV19	TRBJ2-7	-	TGTGCCAGCTCTCCGGGACTGAACTACGAGCAGTACTTC	CASSPGLNYEQYF
-	TRBV28	TRBJ2-1	TRBD2	TGTGCCAGCAGTGGGGTCCTAGCGGGAGTTTTTGAGCAGTTCTTC	CASSGVLAGVFEQFF
-	TRBV7-9	TRBJ2-1	TRBD2	TGTGCCAGCAGCTTAGTCGGGGGGGTCGACAATGAGCAGTTCTTC	CASSLVGGVDNEQFF
-	TRBV25-1	TRBJ2-2	TRBD1	TGTGCCAGCAGTGGAATGACAGGGGGCGGGTACACCGGGGAGCTGTTTTTT	CASSGMTGGGYTGELFF
-	TRBV28	TRBJ2-5	-	TGTGCCAGCAGACCGTGGGGGGAGGGGGAAGAGACCCAGTACTTC	CASRPWGEGEETQYF
-	TRBV18	TRBJ1-1	-	TGTGCCAGCTCTATCTCACTGGGGGGGTCAAACACTGAAGCTTTCTTT	CASSISLGGSNTEAFF
-	TRBV7-9	TRBJ2-1	-	TGTGCCAGCAGCTGGTTCGTTGAGCAGTTCTTC	CASSWFVEQFF
-	TRBV6-5	TRBJ2-7	-	TGTGCCAGCAGTTACTCTTCCGAATACGAGCAGTACTTC	CASSYSSEYEQYF
-	TRBV29-1	TRBJ2-1	-	TGCAGCGGGAGCGTAGGTCTACCTGCGGCTGAGCAGTTCTTC	CSGSVGLPAAEQFF
-	TRBV29-1	TRBJ2-5	TRBD1	TGCAGCGTTGAAACCCCTGGACAGGGCCAAGAGACCCAGTACTTC	CSVETPGQGQETQYF
-	TRBV5-1	TRBJ2-3	-	TGCGCCAGCAGCTGGCAGGGTCAGAGCACAGATACGCAGTATTTT	CASSWQGQSTDTQYF
-	TRBV19	TRBJ2-1	TRBD2	TGTGCCAGTAGGAAGATCAGCGGGAGGCCTTACAATGAGCAGTTCTTC	CASRKISGRPYNEQFF
-	TRBV28	TRBJ2-6	-	TGTGCCAGCAGTTTACACTCTGGGGCCAACGTCCTGACTTTC	CASSLHSGANVLTF